The entry below gives a single T cell receptor beta chain sequence along with its context. The data derive from a study of blood T cell repertoires in COVID-19. Study background: Acute and convalescent COVID-19 samples came from the United States, Italy and Spain. Nucleic acid was either cDNA or gDNA, and it came from T cells, B-cell-depleted T cells, or PBMCs.

Per the original methods: Nucleated cell number was recorded as an estimate derived from reference gene primer amplification. Clones were read by immunoSEQ multiplex PCR, and TCRdb kept only the in-frame ones, dropping some. V and J calls plus clone size are reproduced from that table; the DNA served to infer D and trimming. Of 380,000 or so clones in the sample, 89% were seen once. This CDR3 contains 16 residues. The germline V gene has CDR1 MNHNS and CDR2 SASEGT. J was trimmed by 4 bases and V by 3 bases; bases with no gene match: 8. This chain joins TRBV6-1 and TRBJ2-2; 7 positions match TRBD2. The sequenced material came from peripheral blood. The TCR originated in a man aged 40-49 years with acute or convalescent COVID-19. The CDR3 DNA sequence: TGTGCCAGCAGTGAGCGGGGCGGGAGTCGCACCGGGGAGCTGTTTTTT. This codes for CASSERGGSRTGELFF.